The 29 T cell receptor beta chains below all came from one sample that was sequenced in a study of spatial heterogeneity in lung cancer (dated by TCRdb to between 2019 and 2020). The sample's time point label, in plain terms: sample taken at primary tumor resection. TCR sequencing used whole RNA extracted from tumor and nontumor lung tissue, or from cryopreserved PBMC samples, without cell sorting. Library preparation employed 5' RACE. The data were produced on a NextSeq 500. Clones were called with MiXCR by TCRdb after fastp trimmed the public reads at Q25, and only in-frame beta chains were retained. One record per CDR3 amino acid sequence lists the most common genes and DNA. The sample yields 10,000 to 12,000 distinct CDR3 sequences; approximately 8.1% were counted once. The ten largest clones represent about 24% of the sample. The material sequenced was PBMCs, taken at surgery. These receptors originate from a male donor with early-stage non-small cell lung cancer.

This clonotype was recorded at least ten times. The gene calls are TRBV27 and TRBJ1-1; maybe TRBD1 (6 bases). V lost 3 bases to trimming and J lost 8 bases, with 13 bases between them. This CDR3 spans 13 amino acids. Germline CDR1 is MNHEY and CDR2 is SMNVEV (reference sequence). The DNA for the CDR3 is TGTGCCAGCAGTTTCTCCCTTGACAGGGAAGCTTTCTTT. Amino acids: CASSFSLDREAFF.

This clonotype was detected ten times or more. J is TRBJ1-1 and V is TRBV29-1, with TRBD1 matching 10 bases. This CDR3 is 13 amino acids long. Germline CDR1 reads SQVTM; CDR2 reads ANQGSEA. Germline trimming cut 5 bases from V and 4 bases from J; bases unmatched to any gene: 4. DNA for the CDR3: TGCAGCGTTAGGACAGGGGGAGTCACTGAAGCTTTCTTT. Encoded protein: CSVRTGGVTEAFF.

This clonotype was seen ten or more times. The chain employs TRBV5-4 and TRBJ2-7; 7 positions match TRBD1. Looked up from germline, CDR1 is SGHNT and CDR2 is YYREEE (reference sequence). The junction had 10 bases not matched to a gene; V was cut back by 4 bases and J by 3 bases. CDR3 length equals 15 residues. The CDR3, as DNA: TGTGCCAGCAGCCCTACCCCGGGACAGAACTACGAGCAGTACTTC. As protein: CASSPTPGQNYEQYF.

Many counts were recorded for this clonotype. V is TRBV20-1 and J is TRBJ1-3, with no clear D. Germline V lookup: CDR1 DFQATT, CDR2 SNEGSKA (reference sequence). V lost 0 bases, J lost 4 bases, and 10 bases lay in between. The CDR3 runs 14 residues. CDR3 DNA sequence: TGCAGTGCTAGAGATCTGCGGTGGGGAAACACCATATATTTT. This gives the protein CSARDLRWGNTIYF.

The CDR3 spells CASGQGYYGYTF. CDR3 DNA sequence: TGTGCCAGCGGACAGGGGTACTATGGCTACACCTTC. This chain links TRBV6-6 with TRBJ1-2; 9 nucleotides match TRBD1. V trimming: 8 bases; J trimming: 3 bases; junction bases outside the gene matches: 1. The CDR3 runs to 12 residues. Germline V lookup: CDR1 MNHNY, CDR2 SVGAGI (reference sequence).

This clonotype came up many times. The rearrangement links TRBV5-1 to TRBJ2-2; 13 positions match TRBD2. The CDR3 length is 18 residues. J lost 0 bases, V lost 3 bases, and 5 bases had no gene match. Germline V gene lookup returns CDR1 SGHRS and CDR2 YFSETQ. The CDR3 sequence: CASSSGLAGVTNTGELFF. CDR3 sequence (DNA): TGCGCCAGCAGCTCTGGACTAGCGGGGGTCACGAACACCGGGGAGCTGTTTTTT.

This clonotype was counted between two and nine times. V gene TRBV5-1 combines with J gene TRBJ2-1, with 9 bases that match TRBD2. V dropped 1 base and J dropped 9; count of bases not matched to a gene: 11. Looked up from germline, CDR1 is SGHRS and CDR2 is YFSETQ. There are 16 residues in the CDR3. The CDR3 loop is CASSLFALAGRGEQFF. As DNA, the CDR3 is TGCGCCAGCAGCTTGTTTGCCCTAGCGGGACGTGGTGAGCAGTTCTTC.

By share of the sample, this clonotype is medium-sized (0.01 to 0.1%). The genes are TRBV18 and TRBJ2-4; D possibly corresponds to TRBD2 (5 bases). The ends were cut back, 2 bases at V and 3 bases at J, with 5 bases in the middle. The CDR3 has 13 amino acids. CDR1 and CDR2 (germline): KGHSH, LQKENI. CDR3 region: CASSPGGKNIQYF. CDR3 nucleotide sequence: TGTGCCAGCTCACCAGGAGGCAAAAACATTCAGTACTTC.

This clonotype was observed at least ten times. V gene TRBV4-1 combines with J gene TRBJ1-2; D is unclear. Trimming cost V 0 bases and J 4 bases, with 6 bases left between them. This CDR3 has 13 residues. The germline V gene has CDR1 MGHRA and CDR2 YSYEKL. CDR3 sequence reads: CASSQEASYGYTF. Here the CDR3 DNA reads TGCGCCAGCAGCCAAGAGGCAAGCTATGGCTACACCTTC.

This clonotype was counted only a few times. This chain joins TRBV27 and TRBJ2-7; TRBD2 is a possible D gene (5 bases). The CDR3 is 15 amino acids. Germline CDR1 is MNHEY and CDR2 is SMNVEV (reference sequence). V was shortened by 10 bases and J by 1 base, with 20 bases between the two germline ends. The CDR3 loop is CATQIPRARSYEQYF. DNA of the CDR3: TGTGCCACCCAAATACCGCGGGCCCGATCCTACGAGCAGTACTTC.

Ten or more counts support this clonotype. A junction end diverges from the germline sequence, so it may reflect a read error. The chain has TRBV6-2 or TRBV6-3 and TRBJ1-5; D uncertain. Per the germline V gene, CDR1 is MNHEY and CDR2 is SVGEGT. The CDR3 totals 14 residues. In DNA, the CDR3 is TGTGCCAGCAGCTACTCGATTTCCAATCAGCCCCAGCATTTT. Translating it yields CASSYSISNQPQHF.

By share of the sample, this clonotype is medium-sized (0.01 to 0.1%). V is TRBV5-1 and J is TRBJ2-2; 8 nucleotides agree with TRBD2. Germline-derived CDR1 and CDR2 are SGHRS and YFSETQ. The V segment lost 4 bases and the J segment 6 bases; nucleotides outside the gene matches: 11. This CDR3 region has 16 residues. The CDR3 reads CASSAAPGLDPGELFF. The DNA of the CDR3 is TGCGCCAGCAGCGCGGCTCCGGGACTAGATCCCGGGGAGCTGTTTTTT.

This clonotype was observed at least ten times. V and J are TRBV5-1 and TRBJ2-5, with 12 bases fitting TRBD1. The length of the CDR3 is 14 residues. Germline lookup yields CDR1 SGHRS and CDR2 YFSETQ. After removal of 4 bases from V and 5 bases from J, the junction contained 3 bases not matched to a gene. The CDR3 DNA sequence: TGCGCCAGCAGCCGGGGACAGGGGGCCGAGACCCAGTACTTC. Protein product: CASSRGQGAETQYF.

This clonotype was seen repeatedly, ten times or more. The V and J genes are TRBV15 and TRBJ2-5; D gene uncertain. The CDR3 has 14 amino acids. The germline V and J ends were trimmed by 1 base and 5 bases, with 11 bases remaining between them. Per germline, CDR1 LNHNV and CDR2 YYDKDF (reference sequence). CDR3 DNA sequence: TGTGCCACCAGCAGAGGACGGTCCCGGGAGACCCAGTACTTC. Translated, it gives CATSRGRSRETQYF.

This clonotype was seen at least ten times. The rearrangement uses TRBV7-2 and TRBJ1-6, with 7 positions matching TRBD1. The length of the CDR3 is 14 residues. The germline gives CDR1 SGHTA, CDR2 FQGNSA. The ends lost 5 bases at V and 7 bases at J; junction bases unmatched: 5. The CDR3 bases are TGTGCCAGCAGCATGGGACAGACGAATTCACCCCTCCACTTT. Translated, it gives CASSMGQTNSPLHF. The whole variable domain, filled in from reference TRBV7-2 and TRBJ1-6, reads GAGVSQSPSNKVTEKGKDVELRCDPISGHTALYWYRQSLGQGLEFLIYFQGNSAPDKSGLPSDRFSAERTGGSVSTLTIQRTQQEDSAVYLCASSMGQTNSPLHFGNGTRLTVT.

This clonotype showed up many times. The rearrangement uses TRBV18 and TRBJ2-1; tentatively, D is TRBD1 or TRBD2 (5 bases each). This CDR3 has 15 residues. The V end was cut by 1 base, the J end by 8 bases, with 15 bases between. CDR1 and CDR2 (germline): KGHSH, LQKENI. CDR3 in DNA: TGTGCCAGCTCACCACTAATCGGCAGGGACCATGAGCAGTTCTTC. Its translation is CASSPLIGRDHEQFF.

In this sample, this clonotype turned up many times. The CDR3 loop reads CASSFRRWETQYF. DNA for the CDR3: TGCGCCAGCAGCTTCCGGCGGTGGGAGACCCAGTACTTC. The chain employs TRBV5-1 and TRBJ2-5; D unresolved. V gave up 2 bases and J gave up 5 bases, with 10 bases separating them. CDR1 is SGHRS and CDR2 is YFSETQ in the germline V gene. CDR3 length: 13 amino acids.

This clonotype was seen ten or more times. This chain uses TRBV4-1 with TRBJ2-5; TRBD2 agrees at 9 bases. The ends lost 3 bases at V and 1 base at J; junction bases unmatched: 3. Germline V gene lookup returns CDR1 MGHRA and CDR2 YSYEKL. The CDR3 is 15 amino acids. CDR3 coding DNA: TGCGCCAGCAGCCAGCGCGGGGGGGCCCAAGAGACCCAGTACTTC. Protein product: CASSQRGGAQETQYF.

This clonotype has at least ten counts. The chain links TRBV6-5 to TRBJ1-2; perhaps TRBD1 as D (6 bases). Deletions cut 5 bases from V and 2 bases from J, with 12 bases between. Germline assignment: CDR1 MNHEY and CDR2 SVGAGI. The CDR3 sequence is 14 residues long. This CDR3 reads CASSLRGSNYGYTF. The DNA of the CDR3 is TGTGCCAGCAGTCTCAGGGGCTCAAACTATGGCTACACCTTC.

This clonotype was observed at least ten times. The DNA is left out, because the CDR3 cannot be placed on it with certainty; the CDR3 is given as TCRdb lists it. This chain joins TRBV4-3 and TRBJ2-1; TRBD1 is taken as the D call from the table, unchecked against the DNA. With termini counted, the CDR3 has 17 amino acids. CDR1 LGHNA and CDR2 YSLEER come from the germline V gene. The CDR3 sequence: CASSQDSGQGIWNEQFF.

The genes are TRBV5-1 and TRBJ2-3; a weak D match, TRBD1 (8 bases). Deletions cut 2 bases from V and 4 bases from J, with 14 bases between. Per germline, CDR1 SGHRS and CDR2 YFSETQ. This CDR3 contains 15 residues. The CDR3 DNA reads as TGCGCCAGCAGCTTACAGGGGGGGTACGCAGATACGCAGTATTTT. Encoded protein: CASSLQGGYADTQYF. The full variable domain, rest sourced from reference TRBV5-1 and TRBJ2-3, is KAGVTQTPRYLIKTRGQQVTLSCSPISGHRSVSWYQQTPGQGLQFLFEYFSETQRNKGNFPGRFSGRQFSNSRSEMNVSTLELGDSALYLCASSLQGGYADTQYFGPGTRLTVL.

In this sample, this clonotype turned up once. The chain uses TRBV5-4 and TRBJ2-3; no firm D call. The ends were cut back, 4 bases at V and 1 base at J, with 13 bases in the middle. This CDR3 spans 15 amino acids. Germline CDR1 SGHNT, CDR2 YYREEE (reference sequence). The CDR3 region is CASSRVGEGTDTQYF. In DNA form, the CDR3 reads TGTGCCAGCAGCCGTGTTGGGGAAGGCACAGATACGCAGTATTTT.

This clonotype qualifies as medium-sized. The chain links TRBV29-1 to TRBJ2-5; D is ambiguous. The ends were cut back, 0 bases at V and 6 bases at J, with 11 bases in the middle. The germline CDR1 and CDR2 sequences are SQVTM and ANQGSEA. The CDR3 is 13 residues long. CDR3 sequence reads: CSVEDSSKKTQYF. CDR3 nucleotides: TGCAGCGTTGAAGATAGCAGTAAAAAGACCCAGTACTTC.

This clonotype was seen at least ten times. CDR3 sequence reads: CASSFGRGTEAFF. The CDR3 nucleotides read TGTGCCAGCAGTTTCGGACGGGGAACTGAAGCTTTCTTT. The chain combines TRBV12-3 or TRBV12-4 with TRBJ1-1, with D unresolved. The germline V and J ends were trimmed by 3 bases and 5 bases, with 10 bases remaining between them. The CDR3 has 13 amino acids.

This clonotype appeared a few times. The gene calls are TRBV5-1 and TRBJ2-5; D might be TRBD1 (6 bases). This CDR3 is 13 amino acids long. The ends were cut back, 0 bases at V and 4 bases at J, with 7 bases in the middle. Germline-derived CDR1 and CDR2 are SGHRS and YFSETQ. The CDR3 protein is CASSLEQGETQYF. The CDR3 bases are TGCGCCAGCAGCTTGGAACAGGGAGAGACCCAGTACTTC.

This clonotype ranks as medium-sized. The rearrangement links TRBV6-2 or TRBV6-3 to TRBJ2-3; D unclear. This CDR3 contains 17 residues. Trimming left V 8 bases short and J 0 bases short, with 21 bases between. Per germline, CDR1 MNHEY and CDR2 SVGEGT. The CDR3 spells CASLSFVSDPSTDTQYF. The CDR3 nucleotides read TGTGCCAGCTTGAGTTTCGTGTCTGATCCTAGCACAGATACGCAGTATTTT.

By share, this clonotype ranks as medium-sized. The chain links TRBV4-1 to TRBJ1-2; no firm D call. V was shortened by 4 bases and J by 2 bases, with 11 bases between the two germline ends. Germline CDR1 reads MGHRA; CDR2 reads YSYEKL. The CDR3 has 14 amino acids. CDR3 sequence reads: CASSPQDSNYGYTF. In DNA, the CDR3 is TGCGCCAGCAGCCCCCAGGATTCGAACTATGGCTACACCTTC.

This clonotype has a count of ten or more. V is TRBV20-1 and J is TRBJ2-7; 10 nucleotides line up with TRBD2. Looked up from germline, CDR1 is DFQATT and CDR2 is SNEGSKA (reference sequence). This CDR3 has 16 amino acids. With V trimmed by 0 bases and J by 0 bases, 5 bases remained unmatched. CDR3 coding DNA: TGCAGTGCTAGAGATACTAGCGGGGTTATCTCCTACGAGCAGTACTTC. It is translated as CSARDTSGVISYEQYF.

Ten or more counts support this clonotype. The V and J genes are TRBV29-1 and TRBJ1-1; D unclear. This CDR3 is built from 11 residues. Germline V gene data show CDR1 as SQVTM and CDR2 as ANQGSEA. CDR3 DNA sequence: TGCAGGGTGGAGGGGAACACTGAAGCTTTCTTT. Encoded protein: CRVEGNTEAFF.